This T cell receptor (beta chain) is drawn from a study of glioma-infiltrating T cells after dendritic cell vaccination. Overall study context: Dendritic cell vaccination trial patients had either newly diagnosed or recurrent glioblastoma.

Method: immunoSEQ multiplex PCR; TCRdb's copy keeps in-frame clones and lacks some. This table holds roughly 83,000 clones, 80% to 90% found once. The length of the CDR3 is 14 residues. Germline trimming cut 7 bases from V and 7 bases from J; bases unmatched to any gene: 7. Germline V gene sequence: CDR1 SGHRS, CDR2 YFSETQ. V is TRBV5-1 and J is TRBJ1-4; 10 bases match TRBD1. The TCR comes from a human donor with glioblastoma. Sequencing used blood, obtained before dendritic cell vaccination. The CDR3 spells CASGTGQGFEKLFF. CDR3 nucleotide sequence: TGCGCCAGCGGGACGGGACAGGGGTTTGAAAAACTGTTTTTT.